This TCR beta chain was retrieved from a study of vaccination and CD4 T cells after COVID-19. On the study more broadly: Convalescent donors: six male, four female; seven Caucasian, two Asian, one multiracial, two Hispanic. In culture, cells were exposed to overlapping spike peptides from SARS-CoV-2, HCoV-NL63, HCoV-OC43 and HCoV-229E.

Unmatched junction bases numbered 1, after V lost 4 bases and J lost 0 bases. This CDR3 spans 17 amino acids. Germline V gives CDR1 MDHEN, CDR2 SYDVKM. Sequenced with the Oncomine TCR Beta short-read assay was DNA taken from cultured CD4+ T cells. Genomic DNA from cultured CD4+ T cells was extracted. TCRdb independently ran MiXCR on the PCR reads; one entry per CDR3 protein. The sample records roughly 16,000 distinct CDR3 sequences, about 70% being singletons. This clonotype has more than one count but fewer than ten. Its antigen is currently unknown. Sample treatment: approximately 11-day PBMC culture with coronavirus spike peptide pools or control peptides (ViraFEST assay). Cells received half-medium changes with fresh IL-2 medium on days 3 and 7.

The receptor was derived from a human donor who had recovered from COVID-19. Sequenced input: CD4+ T cells from blood, cultured in vitro. This chain uses TRBV28 with TRBJ2-2; the match to TRBD2 covers 14 bases. Here the CDR3 DNA reads TGTGCCAGCAGTTGGACTAGCGGGAGGCCGAACACCGGGGAGCTGTTTTTT. Translation: CASSWTSGRPNTGELFF.